This TCR beta chain was captured in a study of cytomegalovirus exposure and HLA in healthy donors. Germline CDR1 MDHEN, CDR2 SYDVKM. CDR3 length equals 16 residues. J lost 5 bases, V lost 5 bases, and 14 bases had no gene match. Some clones are missing from TCRdb's copy, which holds only in-frame ones; the method was immunoSEQ multiplex PCR. The sample has over 200,000 clones; approximately 83% are singletons. The receptor was isolated from a woman aged 25 to 39 in good health and CMV-seropositive. The J gene is TRBJ1-2, the V gene TRBV28, with 7 bases that match TRBD1. Material for sequencing was PBMCs. For the CDR3, the DNA is TGTGCCAGCAGTCTAACCTCCGGGACAGCGATTTATGGCTACACCTTC. Its translation: CASSLTSGTAIYGYTF.